This T cell receptor (beta chain) was recovered during a study of regulatory T cells in long-lasting Graves disease. Study overall: Those with persistent Graves' disease had received antithyroid drugs for over 5 years with positive TSH receptor antibodies. Findings of the study overall: Those with persistent Graves' had less TCR diversity than newly diagnosed patients.

TCR beta libraries were built with iRepertoire HTBI primers and Arm-PCR of CDR3 regions. TCRdb used MiXCR to reprocess the multiplex PCR reads, holding one entry per CDR3 protein. The table shows a few hundred thousand distinct CDR3 sequences, with roughly 21% occurring only once. At least ten counts were recorded for this clonotype. Its antigen is not known. Time point reported: persistent/refractory GD, antithyroid drugs over 5 years with positive TRAb. There was RNA extracted from PBMCs, and the TCR library was made from it. American Thyroid Association guidelines defined how Graves' disease was diagnosed. From each patient, about 8.5 milliliters of peripheral blood was drawn and collected into an EDTA anticoagulant tube. CDR3 length: 16 residues. Germline V gene data show CDR1 as LGHNT and CDR2 as FRNRAP. The ends lost 5 bases at V and 4 bases at J; junction bases unmatched: 10.

J is TRBJ2-5 and V is TRBV12-5; TRBD1 aligns across 10 bases. The sequenced sample was peripheral blood mononuclear cells (PBMCs), obtained when the disease was refractory, from a patient treated with antithyroid drugs. The TCR originated in a female donor with Graves disease. CDR3: CASGLTKTGGSETQYF. In nucleotides, the CDR3 is TGTGCTAGTGGTCTGACTAAGACAGGGGGCTCAGAGACCCAGTACTTC. The whole variable domain, remainder taken from reference TRBV12-5 and TRBJ2-5, is DARVTQTPRHKVTEMGQEVTMRCQPILGHNTVFWYRQTMMQGLELLAYFRNRAPLDDSGMPKDRFSAEMPDATLATLKIQPSEPRDSAVYFCASGLTKTGGSETQYFGPGTRLLVL.